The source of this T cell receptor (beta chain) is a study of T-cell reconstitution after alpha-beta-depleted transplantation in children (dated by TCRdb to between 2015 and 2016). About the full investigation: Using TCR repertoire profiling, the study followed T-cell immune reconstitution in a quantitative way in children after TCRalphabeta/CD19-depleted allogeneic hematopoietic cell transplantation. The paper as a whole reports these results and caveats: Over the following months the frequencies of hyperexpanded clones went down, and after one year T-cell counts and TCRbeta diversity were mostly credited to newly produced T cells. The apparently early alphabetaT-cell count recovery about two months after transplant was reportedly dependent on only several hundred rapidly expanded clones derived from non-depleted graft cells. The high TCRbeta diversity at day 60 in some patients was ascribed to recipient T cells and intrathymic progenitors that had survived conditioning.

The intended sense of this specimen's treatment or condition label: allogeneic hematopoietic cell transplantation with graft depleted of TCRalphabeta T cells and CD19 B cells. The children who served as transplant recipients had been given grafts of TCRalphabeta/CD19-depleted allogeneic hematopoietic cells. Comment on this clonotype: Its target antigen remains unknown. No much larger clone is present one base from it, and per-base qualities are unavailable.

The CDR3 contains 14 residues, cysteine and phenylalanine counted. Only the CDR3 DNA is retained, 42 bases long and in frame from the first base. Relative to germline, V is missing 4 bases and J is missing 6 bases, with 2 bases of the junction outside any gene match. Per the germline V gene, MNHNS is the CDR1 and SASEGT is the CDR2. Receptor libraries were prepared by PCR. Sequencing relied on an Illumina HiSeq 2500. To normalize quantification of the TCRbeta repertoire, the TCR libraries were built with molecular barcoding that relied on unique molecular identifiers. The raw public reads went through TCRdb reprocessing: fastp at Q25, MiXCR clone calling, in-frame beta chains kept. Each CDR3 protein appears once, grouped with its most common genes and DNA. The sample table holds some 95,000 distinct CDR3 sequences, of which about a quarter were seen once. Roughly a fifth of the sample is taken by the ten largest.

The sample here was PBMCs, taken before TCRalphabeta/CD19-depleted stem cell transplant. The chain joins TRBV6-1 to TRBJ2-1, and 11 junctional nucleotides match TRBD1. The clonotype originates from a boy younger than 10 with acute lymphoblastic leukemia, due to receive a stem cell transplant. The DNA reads TGTGCCAGCAGTGGGGGACAGGGGGGCAATGAGCAGTTCTTC. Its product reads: CASSGGQGGNEQFF.